This TCR beta chain was recovered during a study of blood T cell repertoires in COVID-19. Sequencing was performed with immunoSEQ multiplex PCR; in TCRdb, only in-frame clones are kept and a portion is missing. This table has 150,000 to 200,000 clones, about 83% appearing once. CDR1 is LNHNV, CDR2 YYDKDF, per germline (reference sequence). CDR3 length: 17 amino acids. V was shortened by 1 base and J by 0 bases, with 15 bases between the two germline ends. The TCR comes from a human donor in a cohort sampled during active COVID-19. Sequencing was performed on peripheral blood. This chain joins TRBV15 and TRBJ1-1, with D tentatively TRBD1 (5 bases). CDR3 coding DNA: TGTGCCACCAGCAGAGGATGGCCCCGACAGCTGAACACTGAAGCTTTCTTT. This codes for CATSRGWPRQLNTEAFF.